Below, 13 T cell receptor beta chains from the same sample are listed, as sequenced in a study of shared clonotypes between healthy human individuals. Generated by immunoSEQ multiplex PCR, the TCRdb table keeps only in-frame clones and is missing some. The repertoire has about 1.5 million clones, roughly 96% of them found once; the top ten carry over 1%. Sequencing was performed on naive CD4+ T cells sorted from blood. Subset meaning: CD45RA+ positively selected. The source is a man aged 30-40 years in good health.

This clone was seen only once. CDR3 region: CAISESERGQETQYF. CDR3 in DNA: TGTGCCATCAGTGAGTCCGAGCGGGGCCAAGAGACCCAGTACTTC. The chain uses TRBV10-3 and TRBJ2-5; 7 bases map to TRBD2. Germline V lookup: CDR1 ENHRY, CDR2 SYGVKD. V dropped 0 bases and J dropped 1; count of bases not matched to a gene: 2. This CDR3 region has 15 residues.

The chain is built from TRBV2 and TRBJ1-5, with D uncertain. Germline assignment: CDR1 SNHLY and CDR2 FYNNEI. V shed 7 bases and J shed 6 bases, with 19 bases lying between them. This CDR3 is 15 amino acids long. CDR3 in DNA: TGTGCCAGCACCTACCTTTTAGGTGTATCTCAGCCCCAGCATTTT. Amino acids: CASTYLLGVSQPQHF.

The genes are TRBV9 and TRBJ2-7, with a weak D call TRBD1 (6 bases). Germline CDR1 reads SGDLS; CDR2 reads YYNGEE. The CDR3 covers 14 residues. V lost 0 bases, J lost 2 bases, and 9 bases lay in between. This chain's CDR3 is CASSVGTETYEQYF. CDR3 coding DNA: TGTGCCAGCAGCGTAGGGACAGAGACCTACGAGCAGTACTTC.

The genes are TRBV15 and TRBJ1-2, with D possibly being TRBD1 (5 bases). The CDR3 covers 13 residues. Germline V CDR1 and CDR2: LNHNV, YYDKDF (reference sequence). V shed 0 bases and J shed 4 bases, with 6 bases lying between them. The chain's CDR3 is CATSRDRVYGYTF. The CDR3 DNA sequence: TGTGCCACCAGCAGAGACAGGGTCTATGGCTACACCTTC.

J is TRBJ2-5 and V is TRBV5-4; no firm D call. Germline CDR1 SGHNT, CDR2 YYREEE (reference sequence). The length of the CDR3 is 15 residues. The V gene lost 4 bases and the J gene lost 5 bases, with 18 bases spanning the gap. The CDR3 region has the DNA TGTGCCAGCAGCGCTAAAGCCAGTCCTGCGGAGACCCAGTACTTC. It encodes CASSAKASPAETQYF.

V gene TRBV7-8 combines with J gene TRBJ2-7; TRBD2 is a possible D gene (6 bases). The V end lost 5 bases, the J end lost 3 bases, and 11 bases lay between the germline ends. The CDR3 spans 13 residues. Germline loops: CDR1 SGHVS, CDR2 FQNEAQ. The CDR3 region has the DNA TGTGCCAGCAGCCGGGACTTCCTCTACGAGCAGTACTTC. It is translated as CASSRDFLYEQYF. Complete variable domain (other parts from reference TRBV7-8 and TRBJ2-7): GAGVSQSPRYKVAKRGQDVALRCDPISGHVSLFWYQQALGQGPEFLTYFQNEAQLDKSGLPSDRFFAERPEGSVSTLKIQRTQQEDSAVYLCASSRDFLYEQYFGPGTRLTVT.

The chain links TRBV18 to TRBJ2-7; D is undetermined. The germline V gene has CDR1 KGHSH and CDR2 LQKENI. The germline V and J ends were trimmed by 6 bases and 0 bases, with 18 bases remaining between them. CDR3 length equals 16 residues. CDR3 in amino acids: CASSGRLGVISYEQYF. CDR3 bases: TGTGCCAGCTCGGGTCGTCTAGGAGTCATCTCCTACGAGCAGTACTTC.

This chain connects TRBV7-3 to TRBJ2-1; TRBD2 aligns across 9 bases. Germline V CDR1 and CDR2: SGHTA, FQGTGA. The V segment lost 6 bases and the J segment 4 bases; nucleotides outside the gene matches: 7. This CDR3 region has 15 residues. For the CDR3, the DNA is TGTGCCAGCAGTCTGAGCGGGAGGAGGTACAATGAGCAGTTCTTC. This encodes CASSLSGRRYNEQFF.

J is TRBJ2-1 and V is TRBV28; D is unclear. The CDR3 has 13 amino acids. In germline, CDR1 is MDHEN, CDR2 SYDVKM. The ends were cut back, 3 bases at V and 10 bases at J, with 13 bases in the middle. This chain's CDR3 is CASSFSPPREQFF. CDR3 nucleotides: TGTGCCAGCAGTTTCTCCCCCCCGCGGGAGCAGTTCTTC.

V gene TRBV7-2 combines with J gene TRBJ2-7, with 9 bases aligning to TRBD2. The trim removed 4 bases at V and 1 base at J, leaving 5 bases unmatched. Looked up from germline, CDR1 is SGHTA and CDR2 is FQGNSA. This CDR3 has 15 amino acids. The DNA for the CDR3 is TGTGCCAGCAGCTGGGGGACTAGCCTATCCTACGAGCAGTACTTC. This sequence encodes CASSWGTSLSYEQYF.

The chain has TRBV5-6 and TRBJ2-1; unclear D gene. V dropped 0 bases and J dropped 0 bases, with 10 bases sitting between them. The CDR3 sequence is 16 residues long. Germline V gene data show CDR1 as SGHDT and CDR2 as YYEEEE. CDR3: CASSLAIISSYNEQFF. The CDR3 coding sequence is TGTGCCAGCAGCTTGGCCATAATAAGCTCCTACAATGAGCAGTTCTTC.

The chain employs TRBV11-3 and TRBJ2-7; 7 bases match TRBD2. Germline CDR1 SGHNT, CDR2 YENEEA. With V trimmed by 5 bases and J by 0 bases, 4 bases remained unmatched. The CDR3 is 14 amino acids. The CDR3 region is CASSPTSNSYEQYF. CDR3 nucleotide sequence: TGTGCCAGCAGCCCGACTAGCAACTCCTACGAGCAGTACTTC.

This clone appeared a single time. This chain uses TRBV20-1 with TRBJ2-7; D call uncertain. V lost 5 bases and J lost 5, with 10 bases in between. Germline CDR1 reads DFQATT; CDR2 reads SNEGSKA (reference sequence). The CDR3 contains 11 residues. The CDR3 sequence is CSAPTHHEQYF. CDR3 DNA sequence: TGCAGTGCTCCTACCCATCACGAGCAGTACTTC.